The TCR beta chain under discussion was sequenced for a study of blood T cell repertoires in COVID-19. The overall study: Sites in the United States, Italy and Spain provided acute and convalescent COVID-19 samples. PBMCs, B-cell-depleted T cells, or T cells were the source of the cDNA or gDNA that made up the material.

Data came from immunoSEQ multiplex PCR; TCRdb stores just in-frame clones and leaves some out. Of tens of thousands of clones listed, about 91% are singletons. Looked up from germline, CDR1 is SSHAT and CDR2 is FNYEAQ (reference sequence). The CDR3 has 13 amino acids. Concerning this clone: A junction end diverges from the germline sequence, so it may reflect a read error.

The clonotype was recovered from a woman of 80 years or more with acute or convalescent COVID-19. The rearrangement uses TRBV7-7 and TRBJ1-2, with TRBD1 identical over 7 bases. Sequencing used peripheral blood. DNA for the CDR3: TGTGCTAGCAGCCCAGACAGGGAGTATGGCTACACCTTC. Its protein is CASSPDREYGYTF.